This T cell receptor beta chain came from a study of beta chain features in type 1 diabetes. The entirety of the isolated RNA underwent reverse transcription, so expressed TCRB transcripts were sequenced. TCRdb's copy holds only in-frame clones and misses some; the assay was immunoSEQ multiplex PCR. Here the sample spans about 360,000 clones, roughly an eighth being singletons. Per germline, CDR1 SQVTM and CDR2 ANQGSEA. This CDR3 is 11 amino acids long. V shed 7 bases and J 8 bases; nucleotides not matched to a gene: 3. This clone has ten or more counts. Its cognate antigen is unknown. Study-level findings and limits: Patients and controls would be equally affected if PCR favored shorter templates.

The origin of this receptor is a man between 18 and 29 years old in good health. Source material: naive CD4+ T cells from blood. This sequence joins TRBV29-1 and TRBJ2-4, with 9 positions matching TRBD1. CDR3 sequence: CSGRTGDIQYF. DNA for the CDR3: TGCAGCGGGAGGACAGGGGACATTCAGTACTTC.